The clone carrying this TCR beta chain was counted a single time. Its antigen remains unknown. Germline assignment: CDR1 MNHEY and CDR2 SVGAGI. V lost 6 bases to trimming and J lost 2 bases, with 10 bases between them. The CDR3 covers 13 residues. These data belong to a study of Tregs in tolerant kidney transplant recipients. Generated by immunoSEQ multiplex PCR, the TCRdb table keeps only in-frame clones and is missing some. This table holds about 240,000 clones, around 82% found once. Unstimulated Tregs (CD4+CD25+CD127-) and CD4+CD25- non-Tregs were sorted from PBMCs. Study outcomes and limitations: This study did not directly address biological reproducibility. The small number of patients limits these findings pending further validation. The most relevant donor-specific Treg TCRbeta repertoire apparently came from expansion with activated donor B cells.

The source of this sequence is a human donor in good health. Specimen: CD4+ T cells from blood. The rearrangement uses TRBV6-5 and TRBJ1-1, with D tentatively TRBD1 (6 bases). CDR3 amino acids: CASSRQANTEAFF. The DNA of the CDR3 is TGTGCCAGCAGCAGACAGGCAAACACTGAAGCTTTCTTT.